Shown below are 10 T cell receptor beta chains from a single sample sequenced in a study of T cell responses to AZD1222 COVID-19 vaccine. Libraries were prepared by immunoSEQ multiplex PCR; TCRdb keeps only in-frame clonotypes and omits some of them. Here the sample spans 100,000 to 130,000 clones, about 85% being singletons. This specimen consisted of peripheral blood, obtained 28 days after the second AZD1222 dose. The receptors derive from an adult who received the AZD1222 COVID-19 vaccine.

The rearrangement joins TRBV5-1 to TRBJ1-2; 7 nucleotides line up with TRBD1. From germline, CDR1 is SGHRS and CDR2 YFSETQ. The CDR3 consists of 14 residues. V was pared by 4 bases and J by 1 base, with 4 bases of the junction left unmatched. CDR3 amino acids: CASSPRQGNYGYTF. In DNA form, the CDR3 reads TGCGCCAGCAGCCCAAGACAGGGTAACTATGGCTACACCTTC. Full variable domain (outside the CDR3, taken from reference TRBV5-1 and TRBJ1-2): KAGVTQTPRYLIKTRGQQVTLSCSPISGHRSVSWYQQTPGQGLQFLFEYFSETQRNKGNFPGRFSGRQFSNSRSEMNVSTLELGDSALYLCASSPRQGNYGYTFGSGTRLTVV.

The CDR3, as DNA: TGTGCCATCAGTGGGCAGGGGCCGAATAGCAATCAGCCCCAGCATTTT. Its translation is CAISGQGPNSNQPQHF. This rearrangement joins TRBV10-3 to TRBJ1-5, with D possibly TRBD1 on 6 matching bases. The germline gives CDR1 ENHRY, CDR2 SYGVKD. The V end was cut by 4 bases, the J end by 0 bases, with 13 bases between. CDR3 size: 16 residues.

The V and J genes are TRBV10-3 and TRBJ2-7; D is ambiguous. Trimming removed 3 bases from V and 4 bases from J, with 10 bases in between. The CDR3 spans 13 residues. Germline assignment: CDR1 ENHRY and CDR2 SYGVKD. This chain's CDR3 is CAISDPRRYEQYF. CDR3 sequence (DNA): TGTGCCATCAGTGACCCTAGAAGGTACGAGCAGTACTTC.

CDR3 sequence: CASSPRTGSSGANVLTF. CDR3 sequence (DNA): TGTGCCAGCAGTCCACGGACAGGAAGCTCTGGGGCCAACGTCCTGACTTTC. V usage is TRBV25-1 and J usage is TRBJ2-6; 7 bases match TRBD1. This CDR3 is 17 amino acids long. Germline CDR1 MGHDK, CDR2 SYGVNS. With 5 bases clipped from V and 0 bases from J, the junction kept 7 bases outside the gene matches.

V is TRBV18 and J is TRBJ1-5; TRBD1 agrees at 8 bases. The V gene's germline CDR1 is KGHSH and CDR2 LQKENI. J gave up 5 bases and V 4 bases, and 4 bases lay outside the gene matches. The CDR3 sequence is 14 residues long. CDR3 DNA: TGTGCCAGCTCACAAGGACAGGGTGATCAGCCCCAGCATTTT. Translated, it gives CASSQGQGDQPQHF.

This rearrangement joins TRBV7-9 to TRBJ1-1; D is unresolved. Germline assignment: CDR1 SEHNR and CDR2 FQNEAQ (reference sequence). The CDR3 covers 13 residues. V was cut by 5 bases and J by 2 bases, with 9 bases left in between. The CDR3 here is CASSPTQNTEAFF. The CDR3 DNA reads as TGTGCCAGCAGCCCTACCCAAAACACTGAAGCTTTCTTT.

The chain carries TRBV19 and TRBJ1-1, with D tentatively TRBD1 (5 bases). The germline gives CDR1 LNHDA, CDR2 SQIVND (reference sequence). This CDR3 has 14 amino acids. The V gene lost 7 bases and the J gene lost 1 base, with 13 bases spanning the gap. The CDR3, as DNA: TGTGCCAGTACCTCGGGGCAGGCGAACACTGAAGCTTTCTTT. Protein product: CASTSGQANTEAFF.

V gene TRBV3-1 (or the pseudogene TRBV3-2) combines with J gene TRBJ2-3; 7 nucleotides agree with TRBD1. This CDR3 is 13 amino acids long. The germline gives CDR1 LGHDT, CDR2 YNNKEL (reference sequence). After removal of 4 bases from V and 9 bases from J, the junction contained 7 bases not matched to a gene. The CDR3 sequence: CASSLTGAETQYF. The CDR3, as DNA: TGTGCCAGCAGCCTCACAGGGGCGGAAACGCAGTATTTT.

This clone occurred a few times. V is TRBV7-9 and J is TRBJ2-2; 8 bases agree with TRBD2. After removal of 0 bases from V and 6 bases from J, the junction contained 6 bases not matched to a gene. Germline CDR1 is SEHNR and CDR2 is FQNEAQ (reference sequence). CDR3 length: 16 amino acids. This CDR3 is CASSLALGLVPGELFF. The CDR3, as DNA: TGTGCCAGCAGCTTAGCATTGGGACTAGTTCCCGGGGAGCTGTTTTTT.

This chain connects TRBV7-6 to TRBJ2-2; D perhaps matches TRBD1 (6 bases). V dropped 5 bases and J dropped 3 bases, with 13 bases sitting between them. The CDR3 is made up of 15 amino acids. Looked up from germline, CDR1 is SGHVS and CDR2 is FNYEAQ. For the CDR3, the DNA is TGTGCCAGCAGCCAGACAGGAGGTGACACCGGGGAGCTGTTTTTT. Translating it yields CASSQTGGDTGELFF.